These 26 T cell receptor beta chains were all obtained from the same sample, sequenced in a study of response to subunit inactivated influenza vaccine. TCRdb re-called the RT-PCR reads with MiXCR, one entry per CDR3 protein. Here the sample spans about 520,000 distinct CDR3 sequences, roughly 9.7% being singletons. Specimen: PBMCs from blood, collected 45 days after vaccination. The receptor set was obtained from a man aged 45-60 years who received an inactivated influenza vaccine.

This chain connects TRBV5-1 to TRBJ1-4; D is ambiguous. CDR1 is SGHRS, CDR2 YFSETQ, per germline. The CDR3 loop spans 14 amino acids. The V end was cut by 4 bases, the J end by 0 bases, with 7 bases between. This CDR3 is CASSTGATNEKLFF. The CDR3 DNA is TGCGCCAGCAGCACGGGTGCAACTAATGAAAAACTGTTTTTT.

This clonotype came up many times. This CDR3 is CASKWTGNTEAFF. The CDR3 nucleotides are TGCGCCAGCAAATGGACAGGGAACACTGAAGCTTTCTTT. The rearrangement joins TRBV10-2 to TRBJ1-1; 7 positions agree with TRBD1. The V segment lost 7 bases and the J segment 1 base; nucleotides outside the gene matches: 3. The CDR3 length is 13 residues. Germline V gene sequence: CDR1 WSHSY, CDR2 SAAADI.

Many counts were recorded for this clonotype. This chain joins TRBV20-1 and TRBJ2-3, with D perhaps matching TRBD1 (6 bases). Per germline, CDR1 DFQATT and CDR2 SNEGSKA (reference sequence). The CDR3 has 16 residues. V lost 6 bases and J lost 3, with 22 bases in between. The CDR3 protein is CSAEDGTKDITDTQYF. The CDR3 region has the DNA TGCAGTGCAGAGGACGGGACAAAAGATATAACAGATACGCAGTATTTT.

V gene TRBV6-2 or TRBV6-3 combines with J gene TRBJ2-7; D perhaps matches TRBD1 (6 bases). The length of the CDR3 is 13 residues. Trimming left V 7 bases short and J 3 bases short, with 13 bases between. Germline V gene data show CDR1 as MNHEY and CDR2 as SVGEGT. The CDR3 coding sequence is TGTGCCAGCAATACGGGACACCTCTACGAGCAGTACTTC. Translated, it gives CASNTGHLYEQYF.

The V call is TRBV20-1, the J call TRBJ2-5, with 9 bases fitting TRBD2. Germline V gene lookup returns CDR1 DFQATT and CDR2 SNEGSKA (reference sequence). The CDR3 spans 15 residues. The J segment lost 0 bases and the V segment lost 6 bases, leaving 8 bases of the junction unmatched. The CDR3 sequence is CSATGTSWNQETQYF. DNA for the CDR3: TGCAGTGCCACCGGGACTAGCTGGAACCAAGAGACCCAGTACTTC.

In its sample, this clonotype was seen many times. J is TRBJ2-5 and V is TRBV5-6, with 9 bases that match TRBD2. Germline trimming cut 2 bases from V and 4 bases from J; bases unmatched to any gene: 6. CDR3 length equals 15 residues. Germline assignment: CDR1 SGHDT and CDR2 YYEEEE. DNA of the CDR3: TGTGCCAGCAGCTTACAGGCGACTAGCGGAGAGACCCAGTACTTC. It codes for CASSLQATSGETQYF.

V gene TRBV19 combines with J gene TRBJ1-5, with D perhaps TRBD1 (6 bases). The CDR3 consists of 15 residues. The germline V gene has CDR1 LNHDA and CDR2 SQIVND (reference sequence). V lost 4 bases to trimming and J lost 1 base, with 11 bases between them. The CDR3 DNA reads as TGTGCCAGTAGTACTACAGGGCGGAGCAATCAGCCCCAGCATTTT. Translation gives CASSTTGRSNQPQHF.

The table lists this clonotype with a few counts. V gene TRBV6-2 or TRBV6-3 combines with J gene TRBJ1-6; 8 bases map to TRBD1. Germline lookup yields CDR1 MNHEY and CDR2 SVGEGT. The CDR3 covers 14 residues. V lost 7 bases to trimming and J lost 7 bases; unmatched junction nucleotides: 6. The CDR3 here is CASTDRGWNSPLHF. The CDR3 DNA reads TGTGCCAGCACCGACAGGGGATGGAATTCACCCCTCCACTTT.

In this sample, this clonotype turned up a few times. The J gene is TRBJ2-7, the V gene TRBV5-5; no clear D gene. Germline CDR1 and CDR2: SGHKS and YYEKEE (reference sequence). The CDR3 spans 13 residues. V was trimmed by 4 bases and J by 2 bases, leaving 10 bases between them. CDR3 DNA sequence: TGTGCCAGCAGCGTGACTGCCCCCTACGAGCAGTACTTC. Amino acids: CASSVTAPYEQYF. Complete variable domain (other parts from reference TRBV5-5 and TRBJ2-7): DAGVTQSPTHLIKTRGQQVTLRCSPISGHKSVSWYQQVLGQGPQFIFQYYEKEERGRGNFPDRFSARQFPNYSSELNVNALLLGDSALYLCASSVTAPYEQYFGPGTRLTVT.

This clonotype was detected a few times. In DNA form, the CDR3 reads TGTGCCAGCGGGTCCATTCAGCGGGGCACATCCTACGAGCAGTACTTC. Residues: CASGSIQRGTSYEQYF. The chain is built from TRBV6-2 or TRBV6-3 and TRBJ2-7; 7 bases are shared with TRBD2. J lost 1 base, V lost 8 bases, and 14 bases had no gene match. CDR1 is MNHEY, CDR2 SVGEGT, per germline. The CDR3 totals 16 residues.

The chain recombines TRBV28 with TRBJ2-5, with TRBD2 as a possible D gene (7 bases). The CDR3 consists of 14 residues. Trimming left V 8 bases short and J 4 bases short, with 17 bases between. CDR1 is MDHEN and CDR2 is SYDVKM in the germline V gene. The CDR3 protein is CASGGPGEGETQYF. The CDR3 DNA is TGTGCCAGCGGGGGGCCAGGGGAGGGAGAGACCCAGTACTTC.

This clonotype showed up just a few times. The chain recombines TRBV12-3 or TRBV12-4 with TRBJ2-1, with 7 nucleotides matching TRBD2. This CDR3 has 17 amino acids. The ends lost 3 bases at V and 6 bases at J; junction bases unmatched: 14. This CDR3 reads CASSLRRVAGTSNEQFF. The CDR3 DNA follows: TGTGCCAGCAGTTTGAGGAGAGTAGCGGGCACGAGCAATGAGCAGTTCTTC.

There are a few counts of this clonotype. For the CDR3, the DNA is TGTGCCAGCTCACCGTCCCTAGCGGGAGGGCCAGGAGATACGCAGTATTTT. Its protein product is CASSPSLAGGPGDTQYF. J is TRBJ2-3 and V is TRBV18, with 12 bases that match TRBD2. Germline loops: CDR1 KGHSH, CDR2 LQKENI. Losses at the gene ends were 3 bases for V and 5 bases for J; bases not matched to a gene: 9. The length of the CDR3 is 17 residues.

This clonotype was seen more than once but under ten times. The chain couples TRBV5-1 to TRBJ2-7, with 10 bases aligning to TRBD1. From germline, CDR1 is SGHRS and CDR2 YFSETQ. This CDR3 is built from 16 residues. J lost 2 bases, V lost 2 bases, and 7 bases had no gene match. The CDR3 here is CASSFRSGTGAYEQYF. DNA of the CDR3: TGCGCCAGCAGCTTCCGTTCCGGGACAGGGGCCTACGAGCAGTACTTC.

There are many counts of this clonotype. The genes are TRBV7-6 and TRBJ2-7, with 9 bases fitting TRBD1. CDR1 and CDR2 from the germline V gene are SGHVS and FNYEAQ. The CDR3 is 14 amino acids. With V trimmed by 6 bases and J by 4 bases, 7 bases remained unmatched. The CDR3 nucleotides read TGTGCCAGCAGTCCAACAGGGGGCGGGTACGAGCAGTACTTC. Its translation: CASSPTGGGYEQYF.

The chain carries TRBV14 and TRBJ2-5, with D possibly matching TRBD1 (6 bases). The CDR3 has 15 residues. Between the trimmed V and J ends, which lost 3 bases and 0 bases, there was a span of 11 bases. Germline V gene sequence: CDR1 SGHDN, CDR2 FVKESK. CDR3 sequence (DNA): TGTGCCAGCAGCCAGCCCGGGGACAACCAAGAGACCCAGTACTTC. Its protein product is CASSQPGDNQETQYF.

The gene calls are TRBV5-6 and TRBJ1-6, with D unclear. Trimming took off 2 bases at V and 7 bases at J, with 7 bases between the two ends. Germline V gives CDR1 SGHDT, CDR2 YYEEEE. This CDR3 comprises 13 residues. Written as DNA, the CDR3 is TGTGCCAGCAGCTTCCTAGGGAATTCACCCCTCCACTTT. It codes for CASSFLGNSPLHF.

The chain recombines TRBV9 with TRBJ2-7, with TRBD2 identical over 8 bases. The CDR3 is 15 residues long. Germline CDR1 and CDR2: SGDLS and YYNGEE. The trim removed 0 bases at V and 1 base at J, leaving 3 bases unmatched. CDR3 sequence (DNA): TGTGCCAGCAGCGTAGGGGGACTAGGGTCCTACGAGCAGTACTTC. This translates into CASSVGGLGSYEQYF.

This clonotype showed up many times. The chain uses TRBV5-1 and TRBJ1-1; 12 bases are shared with TRBD1. Trimming cost V 7 bases and J 1 base; bases outside gene matches: 5. CDR3 length equals 15 residues. The V gene's germline CDR1 is SGHRS and CDR2 YFSETQ. CDR3 in amino acids: CASRDRGRGNTEAFF. As DNA, the CDR3 is TGCGCCAGCCGGGACAGGGGGCGCGGGAACACTGAAGCTTTCTTT.

This clonotype was picked up a small number of times. The chain combines TRBV12-3 or TRBV12-4 with TRBJ2-3, with D possibly TRBD2 on 5 matching bases. The CDR3 consists of 14 residues. Deletions cut 5 bases from V and 3 bases from J, with 12 bases between. The CDR3 coding sequence is TGTGCCAGCAGTCGATACCGGGATACAGATACGCAGTATTTT. This gives the protein CASSRYRDTDTQYF.

This clonotype was seen only a few times. The gene calls are TRBV5-1 and TRBJ2-1; D ambiguous. CDR1 and CDR2 (germline): SGHRS, YFSETQ. V lost 0 bases and J lost 0, with 13 bases in between. This CDR3 is built from 17 residues. CDR3 amino acids: CASSLGSGLSSYNEQFF. The CDR3, as DNA: TGCGCCAGCAGCTTGGGCTCGGGCCTCAGCTCCTACAATGAGCAGTTCTTC.

CDR3 amino acids: CASSADRGGTKNIQYF. CDR3 coding DNA: TGCGCCAGCAGCGCTGACAGGGGTGGAACCAAAAACATTCAGTACTTC. The genes are TRBV5-1 and TRBJ2-4; 8 bases match TRBD1. CDR1 and CDR2 from the germline V gene are SGHRS and YFSETQ. V gave up 4 bases and J gave up 2 bases; unmatched junction bases: 8. The CDR3 sequence is 16 residues long.

This clonotype counts as medium-sized. This sequence joins TRBV2 and TRBJ2-2, with 7 bases matching TRBD1. This CDR3 contains 18 residues. Unmatched junction bases numbered 15, after V lost 8 bases and J lost 0 bases. Germline CDR1 and CDR2: SNHLY and FYNNEI. For the CDR3, the DNA is TGTGCCAGCTACCTGAGGGGACAGTCCCCTACGAACACCGGGGAGCTGTTTTTT. This gives the protein CASYLRGQSPTNTGELFF.

This clonotype showed up many times. V usage is TRBV7-3 and J usage is TRBJ2-3; 7 positions match TRBD2. J was trimmed by 4 bases and V by 0 bases; bases with no gene match: 4. The CDR3 spans 15 residues. Germline V gives CDR1 SGHTA, CDR2 FQGTGA. CDR3 bases: TGTGCCAGCAGCTTAACGGGGGGAGGGGCAGATACGCAGTATTTT. This encodes CASSLTGGGADTQYF.

This clonotype was counted at least ten times. The gene calls are TRBV20-1 and TRBJ2-2, with 9 bases aligning to TRBD1. J was trimmed by 9 bases and V by 6 bases; bases with no gene match: 11. The length of the CDR3 is 14 residues. Per germline, CDR1 DFQATT and CDR2 SNEGSKA (reference sequence). In nucleotides, the CDR3 is TGCAGTGCAAGCCGGGACAGGGTCAACCGGGAGCTGTTTTTT. Protein sequence: CSASRDRVNRELFF.

This clonotype came up a few times. The chain is built from TRBV4-1 and TRBJ2-7; 12 bases map to TRBD1. The CDR3 runs 17 residues. V dropped 4 bases and J dropped 5; count of bases not matched to a gene: 12. CDR1 and CDR2 from the germline V gene are MGHRA and YSYEKL. For the CDR3, the DNA is TGCGCCAGCAGCCGGGGTCACTCCGGGACAGGGGGCAACGAGCAGTACTTC. This gives the protein CASSRGHSGTGGNEQYF.